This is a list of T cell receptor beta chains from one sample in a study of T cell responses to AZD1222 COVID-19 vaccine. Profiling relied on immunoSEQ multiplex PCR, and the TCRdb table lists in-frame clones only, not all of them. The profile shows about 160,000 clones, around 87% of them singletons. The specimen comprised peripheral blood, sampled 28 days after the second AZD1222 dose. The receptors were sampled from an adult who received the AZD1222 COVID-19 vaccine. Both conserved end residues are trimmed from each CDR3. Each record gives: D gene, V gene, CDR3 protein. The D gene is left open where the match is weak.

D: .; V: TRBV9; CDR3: ASGLSSREPYNEQF
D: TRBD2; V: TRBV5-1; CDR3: ASSPNPLAGFNNEQF
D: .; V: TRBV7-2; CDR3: ASSLAGGSYGYT
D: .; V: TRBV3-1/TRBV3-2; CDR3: ASSPPGGRPLH
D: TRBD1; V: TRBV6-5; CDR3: ASSQWTGDSPLH
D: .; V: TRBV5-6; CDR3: ASSETGINSPLH
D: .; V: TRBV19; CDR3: ASSPSDSPPEAF
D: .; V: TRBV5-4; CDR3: ASSLGGEINTEAF
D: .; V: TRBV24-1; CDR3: ATSEGLEQF
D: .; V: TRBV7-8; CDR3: ASSLVLTGGYT
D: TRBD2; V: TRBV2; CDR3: ASSEAIAGALYEQY
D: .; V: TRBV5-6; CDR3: ASSLPSGFEAF
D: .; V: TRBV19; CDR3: ASSMWGVGSVTEAF
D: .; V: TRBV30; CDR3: AWSIGGGPYGYT
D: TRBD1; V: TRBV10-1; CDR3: ASSPGQGTGNTIY
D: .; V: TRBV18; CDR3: ASSDSSGTTIEQF
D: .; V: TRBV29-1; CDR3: SVYQEDYT
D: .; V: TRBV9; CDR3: ASSVGPSWNTEAF
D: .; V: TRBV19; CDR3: ASSIGQYQETQY
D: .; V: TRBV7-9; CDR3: ASSPPQAGYNSPLH
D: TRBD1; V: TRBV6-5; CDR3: ASSSGTGGAEAF
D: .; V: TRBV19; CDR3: ASSNSGTQTYEQY
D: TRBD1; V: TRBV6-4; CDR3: ASSDLGTGSYQF